These 22 T cell receptor beta chains came from one sample sequenced in a study of cytomegalovirus exposure and HLA in healthy donors (dated by TCRdb to about 2017). The method behind the library was the immunoSEQ multiplex PCR assay. This is the immuneACCESS table as TCRdb keeps it, with only in-frame sequences that have V and J called. A part of the clones is gone; compared with another copy, unresolved V genes explain less than half, and the rest is unexplained. Here the sample has fewer than 200,000 clones; around 84% occur a single time. Of the sample, 15% to 20% falls within the top ten clones. Sequencing used PBMCs. The receptors shown here come from a man younger than 35 in good health and CMV-seropositive.

The chain uses TRBV4-1 and TRBJ2-5, with no clear D. Germline V gene data show CDR1 as MGHRA and CDR2 as YSYEKL. V lost 0 bases to trimming and J lost 2 bases, with 10 bases between them. The CDR3 has 15 residues. CDR3 nucleotide sequence: TGCGCCAGCAGCCAAGAGGCCCACAGACAAGAGACCCAGTACTTC. It codes for CASSQEAHRQETQYF.

This clone has only one observation. The chain combines TRBV5-1 with TRBJ2-1, with 7 nucleotides matching TRBD2. The CDR3 runs 16 residues. The germline CDR1 and CDR2 sequences are SGHRS and YFSETQ. V gave up 2 bases and J gave up 2 bases; unmatched junction bases: 7. CDR3 sequence (DNA): TGCGCCAGCAGCTTAAGTCCGGGACTAACCTACAATGAGCAGTTCTTC. It translates to CASSLSPGLTYNEQFF.

The CDR3 sequence is CAWSPLASTDTQYF. The CDR3 nucleotides are TGTGCCTGGAGCCCCTTGGCCAGCACAGATACGCAGTATTTT. This chain uses TRBV30 with TRBJ2-3; D gene uncertain. The CDR3 spans 14 residues. Germline V gene sequence: CDR1 GTSNPN, CDR2 SVGIG (reference sequence). V shed 3 bases and J shed 0 bases, with 10 bases lying between them. Filled out from reference TRBV30 and TRBJ2-3, the complete variable domain reads SQTIHQWPATLVQPVGSPLSLECTVEGTSNPNLYWYRQAAGRGLQLLFYSVGIGQISSEVPQNLSASRPQDRQFILSSKKLLLSDSGFYLCAWSPLASTDTQYFGPGTRLTVL.

The gene calls are TRBV7-7 and TRBJ2-7; TRBD2 might be the D (6 bases). The germline V and J ends were trimmed by 5 bases and 2 bases, with 10 bases remaining between them. The length of the CDR3 is 13 residues. Germline CDR1 and CDR2: SSHAT and FNYEAQ (reference sequence). The CDR3 sequence: CASSLGLAYEQYF. The CDR3 nucleotides read TGTGCCAGCAGCCTGGGACTCGCCTACGAGCAGTACTTC.

This clone was seen only once. The chain employs TRBV10-3 and TRBJ1-4; 7 nucleotides match TRBD1. Per the germline V gene, CDR1 is ENHRY and CDR2 is SYGVKD. This CDR3 has 13 amino acids. J lost 7 bases, V lost 7 bases, and 6 bases had no gene match. The CDR3 protein is CAIKAKGAEKLFF. The CDR3 DNA sequence: TGTGCCATCAAAGCGAAGGGGGCTGAAAAACTGTTTTTT.

V usage is TRBV2 and J usage is TRBJ1-3; 8 bases are shared with TRBD1. The CDR3 is 16 amino acids. Germline assignment: CDR1 SNHLY and CDR2 FYNNEI. The V and J ends lost 5 bases and 0 bases, in that order; junction bases with no gene match: 6. In nucleotides, the CDR3 is TGTGCCAGCAGTCCTCGACAGGGGTTCTCTGGAAACACCATATATTTT. Translated: CASSPRQGFSGNTIYF.

The rearrangement links TRBV29-1 to TRBJ2-3; TRBD1 agrees at 7 bases. With 3 bases clipped from V and 1 base from J, the junction kept 10 bases outside the gene matches. CDR1 is SQVTM and CDR2 is ANQGSEA in the germline V gene. The CDR3 totals 16 residues. CDR3 sequence reads: CSVDPNRGYGTDTQYF. DNA for the CDR3: TGCAGCGTTGACCCCAACAGGGGATACGGCACAGATACGCAGTATTTT.

V and J are TRBV6-5 and TRBJ2-1, with 8 nucleotides matching TRBD2. The CDR3 covers 13 residues. V was clipped by 6 bases and J by 4 bases; unmatched bases: 2. Germline lookup yields CDR1 MNHEY and CDR2 SVGAGI. CDR3 in DNA: TGTGCCAGCAGACTAGCGGATTACAATGAGCAGTTCTTC. As protein: CASRLADYNEQFF.

The CDR3 sequence is CASRGTGGGGYTF. CDR3 sequence (DNA): TGTGCCAGCAGAGGGACAGGGGGTGGTGGCTACACCTTC. V gene TRBV28 combines with J gene TRBJ1-2; 11 bases align to TRBD1. The germline V gene has CDR1 MDHEN and CDR2 SYDVKM. The CDR3 has 13 residues. J gave up 7 bases and V 6 bases, and 4 bases lay outside the gene matches.

Turning to this clone: Other DNA variants within this sample encode the same CDR3. V gene TRBV5-1 combines with J gene TRBJ2-2; 12 bases match TRBD2. Germline V CDR1 and CDR2: SGHRS, YFSETQ. This CDR3 is built from 15 residues. V gave up 2 bases and J gave up 5 bases; unmatched junction bases: 1. CDR3 nucleotides: TGCGCCAGCAGCTTACTAGCGGGAGGTACCGGGGAGCTGTTTTTT. This codes for CASSLLAGGTGELFF.

This clone showed up just a few times. The gene calls are TRBV5-8 and TRBJ1-1; 8 bases match TRBD1. Per germline, CDR1 SGHTS and CDR2 YDEGEE. The CDR3 runs 14 residues. V was pared by 4 bases and J by 6 bases, with 8 bases of the junction left unmatched. This CDR3 is CASSGRGQGAEAFF. The CDR3 DNA reads as TGTGCCAGCAGCGGGCGTGGACAGGGTGCTGAAGCTTTCTTT.

This chain connects TRBV11-2 to TRBJ1-1; TRBD1 matches at 9 bases. Germline trimming cut 8 bases from V and 3 bases from J; bases unmatched to any gene: 7. CDR1 SGHAT and CDR2 FQNNGV come from the germline V gene. CDR3 size: 14 residues. CDR3 region: CASRPWTGDTEAFF. CDR3 in DNA: TGTGCCAGCCGACCCTGGACAGGGGACACTGAAGCTTTCTTT.

On this clone: The same CDR3 arises from other DNA sequences in this sample as well. This sequence joins TRBV27 and TRBJ2-7; 9 bases agree with TRBD1. The CDR3 length is 14 residues. CDR1 is MNHEY, CDR2 SMNVEV, per germline (reference sequence). V dropped 5 bases and J dropped 3; count of bases not matched to a gene: 5. In DNA, the CDR3 is TGTGCCAGCAGTGTAAGACAGGGGGGCTACGAGCAGTACTTC. This encodes CASSVRQGGYEQYF.

This clone was observed at least ten times. The chain couples TRBV30 to TRBJ2-5; D possibly corresponds to TRBD1 (8 bases). This CDR3 contains 13 residues. Germline V gene sequence: CDR1 GTSNPN, CDR2 SVGIG (reference sequence). V was cut by 3 bases and J by 5 bases, with 13 bases left in between. The chain's CDR3 is CAWRQQGGETQYF. The CDR3, as DNA: TGTGCCTGGAGGCAACAGGGGGGGGAGACCCAGTACTTC. The complete variable domain, with remaining parts taken from reference TRBV30 and TRBJ2-5, reads SQTIHQWPATLVQPVGSPLSLECTVEGTSNPNLYWYRQAAGRGLQLLFYSVGIGQISSEVPQNLSASRPQDRQFILSSKKLLLSDSGFYLCAWRQQGGETQYFGPGTRLLVL.

The chain recombines TRBV27 with TRBJ1-4, with a tentative D call TRBD1 (6 bases). Per the germline V gene, CDR1 is MNHEY and CDR2 is SMNVEV (reference sequence). CDR3 length: 18 amino acids. V was trimmed by 3 bases and J by 1 base, leaving 18 bases between them. The CDR3 DNA reads as TGTGCCAGCAGTTTGGGGCCCGCAGGGGAAGGAACTAATGAAAAACTGTTTTTT. It codes for CASSLGPAGEGTNEKLFF.

The table lists this clone with a few counts. The chain has TRBV2 and TRBJ1-3; possible D gene TRBD1, 6 bases. The V gene lost 8 bases and the J gene lost 0 bases, with 23 bases spanning the gap. Per the germline V gene, CDR1 is SNHLY and CDR2 is FYNNEI. The CDR3 has 18 amino acids. The CDR3 bases are TGTGCCAGCCGGGCATCATCAGGGGCTCCCTTCTCTGGAAACACCATATATTTT. Encoded protein: CASRASSGAPFSGNTIYF.

The chain has TRBV2 and TRBJ1-2; TRBD1 matches at 9 bases. This CDR3 comprises 14 residues. The V and J ends lost 7 bases and 6 bases, in that order; junction bases with no gene match: 9. Germline assignment: CDR1 SNHLY and CDR2 FYNNEI. This CDR3 reads CASISMGQGDGYTF. In DNA form, the CDR3 reads TGTGCCAGCATTTCCATGGGACAGGGAGATGGCTACACCTTC. Full variable domain (remainder filled in from reference TRBV2 and TRBJ1-2): EPEVTQTPSHQVTQMGQEVILRCVPISNHLYFYWYRQILGQKVEFLVSFYNNEISEKSEIFDDQFSVERPDGSNFTLKIRSTKLEDSAMYFCASISMGQGDGYTFGSGTRLTVV.

V and J are TRBV6-5 and TRBJ1-2; 8 bases line up with TRBD1. CDR3 size: 16 residues. From germline, CDR1 is MNHEY and CDR2 SVGAGI. V dropped 1 base and J dropped 4; count of bases not matched to a gene: 8. DNA for the CDR3: TGTGCCAGCAGTTACTTCCTAGGGACAGGAGCCTATGGCTACACCTTC. Translating gives CASSYFLGTGAYGYTF.

The rearrangement links TRBV19 to TRBJ1-1, with 8 bases fitting TRBD1. V lost 3 bases and J lost 6; bases outside the gene matches: 0. CDR1 LNHDA and CDR2 SQIVND come from the germline V gene (reference sequence). This CDR3 has 12 amino acids. As DNA, the CDR3 is TGTGCCAGTAGTATCAGGGGGCCTGAAGCTTTCTTT. Residues: CASSIRGPEAFF.

The V call is TRBV9, the J call TRBJ2-5, with D unclear. From germline, CDR1 is SGDLS and CDR2 YYNGEE. CDR3 size: 13 residues. V gave up 1 base and J gave up 1 base, with 5 bases separating them. The CDR3: CASSVSVQETQYF. The CDR3 DNA is TGTGCCAGCAGCGTAAGCGTCCAAGAGACCCAGTACTTC. The variable domain in full, completed from reference TRBV9 and TRBJ2-5, reads DSGVTQTPKHLITATGQRVTLRCSPRSGDLSVYWYQQSLDQGLQFLIQYYNGEERAKGNILERFSAQQFPDLHSELNLSSLELGDSALYFCASSVSVQETQYFGPGTRLLVL.

The chain joins TRBV28 to TRBJ1-5, with D hard to call. Trimming removed 4 bases from V and 1 base from J, with 11 bases in between. Germline CDR1 is MDHEN and CDR2 is SYDVKM. The CDR3 is 15 residues long. Here the CDR3 reads CASSSPGASNQPQHF. The CDR3 DNA is TGTGCCAGCAGTTCCCCGGGAGCAAGCAATCAGCCCCAGCATTTT.

The chain recombines TRBV29-1 with TRBJ2-7; the match to TRBD1 covers 7 bases. CDR3 length: 12 amino acids. From germline, CDR1 is SQVTM and CDR2 ANQGSEA. V lost 4 bases to trimming and J lost 3 bases; unmatched junction nucleotides: 3. CDR3 amino acids: CSVGQGNYEQYF. CDR3 sequence (DNA): TGCAGCGTTGGACAGGGCAACTACGAGCAGTACTTC.